The T cell receptor beta chain described here comes from a study of lymphopenia after photon versus proton radiotherapy. In germline, CDR1 is SGHTS, CDR2 YDEGEE. CDR3 size: 14 residues. The germline V and J ends were trimmed by 5 bases and 1 base, with 13 bases remaining between them. Libraries were prepared by immunoSEQ multiplex PCR; TCRdb keeps only in-frame clonotypes and omits some of them. This sample has 30,000 to 45,000 clones, with more than 70% found just once. This TCR was recovered from a man aged 50-59 years with gastric cancer. The sample here was peripheral blood, taken from a patient treated with photon-based radiotherapy. The rearrangement uses TRBV5-8 and TRBJ2-7; D is unresolved. The CDR3 coding sequence is TGTGCCAGCAGGTCCCGACGCAGTTCCTACGAGCAGTACTTC. Translation gives CASRSRRSSYEQYF.